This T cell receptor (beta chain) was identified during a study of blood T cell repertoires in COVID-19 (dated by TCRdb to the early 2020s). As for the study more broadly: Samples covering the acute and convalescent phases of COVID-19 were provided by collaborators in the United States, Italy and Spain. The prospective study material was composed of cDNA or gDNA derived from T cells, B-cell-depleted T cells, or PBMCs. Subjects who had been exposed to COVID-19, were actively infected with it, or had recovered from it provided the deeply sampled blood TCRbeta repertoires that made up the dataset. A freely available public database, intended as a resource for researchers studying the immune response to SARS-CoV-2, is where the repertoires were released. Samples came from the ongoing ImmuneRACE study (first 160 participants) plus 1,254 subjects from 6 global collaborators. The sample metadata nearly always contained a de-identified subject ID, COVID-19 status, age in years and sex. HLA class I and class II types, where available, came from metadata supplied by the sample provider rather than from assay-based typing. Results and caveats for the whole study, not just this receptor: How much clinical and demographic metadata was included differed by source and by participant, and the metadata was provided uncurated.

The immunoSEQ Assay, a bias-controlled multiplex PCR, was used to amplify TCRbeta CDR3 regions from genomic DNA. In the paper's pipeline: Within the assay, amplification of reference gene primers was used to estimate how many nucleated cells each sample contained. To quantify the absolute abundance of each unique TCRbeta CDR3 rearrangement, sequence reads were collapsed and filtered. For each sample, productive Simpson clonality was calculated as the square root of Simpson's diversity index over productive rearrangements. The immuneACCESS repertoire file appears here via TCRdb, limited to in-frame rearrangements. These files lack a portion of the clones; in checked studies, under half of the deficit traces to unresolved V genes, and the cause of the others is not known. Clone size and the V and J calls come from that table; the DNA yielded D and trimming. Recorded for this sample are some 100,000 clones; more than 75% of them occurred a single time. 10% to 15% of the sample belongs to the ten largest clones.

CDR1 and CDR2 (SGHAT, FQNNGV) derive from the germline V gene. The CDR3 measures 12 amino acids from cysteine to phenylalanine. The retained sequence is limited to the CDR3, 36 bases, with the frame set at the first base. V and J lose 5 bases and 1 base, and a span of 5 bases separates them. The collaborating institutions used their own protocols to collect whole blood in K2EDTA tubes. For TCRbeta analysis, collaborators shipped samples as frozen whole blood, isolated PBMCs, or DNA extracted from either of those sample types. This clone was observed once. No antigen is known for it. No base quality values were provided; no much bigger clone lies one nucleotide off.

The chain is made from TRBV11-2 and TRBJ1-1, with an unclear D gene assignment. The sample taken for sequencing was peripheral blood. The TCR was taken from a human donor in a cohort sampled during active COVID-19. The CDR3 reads CASSPQNTEAFF. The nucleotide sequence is TGTGCCAGCAGCCCCCAGAACACTGAAGCTTTCTTT.